This TCR beta chain was identified during a study of blood T cell repertoires in COVID-19 (dated by TCRdb to the early 2020s). Regarding the complete study: Samples from collaborators originated in the United States, Italy and Spain and spanned both the acute and convalescent phases of COVID-19. The prospective study material was composed of cDNA or gDNA derived from T cells, B-cell-depleted T cells, or PBMCs. Where available, HLA class I and class II types were obtained from metadata supplied by the sample provider rather than from assay-based typing. Samples were obtained from the ongoing ImmuneRACE study (first 160 participants) and from some 1,200 subjects provided by 6 global collaborators. Deeply sampled blood TCRbeta repertoires from subjects exposed to, actively infected with, or recovered from COVID-19 were included in the dataset. The repertoires were made available in a free public database intended to serve as a resource for research on the immune response to SARS-CoV-2. Nearly every sample came with metadata listing a de-identified subject ID, COVID-19 status, age in years and sex. Findings and caveats that apply to the study as a whole: The amount of clinical and demographic metadata varied by source and participant and was provided uncurated.

The collaborating institutions used their own protocols to collect whole blood in K2EDTA tubes. For TCRbeta analysis, collaborator samples were shipped as frozen whole blood, as isolated PBMCs, or as DNA extracted from either sample type. In regard to this clone: Its target antigen remains unknown. Qualities for individual bases were not recorded, and no much larger clone is one base off.

The trim is 0 bases for V and 4 bases for J, with a gap of 12 bases between the germline ends. There are 15 amino acids in the CDR3, from cysteine to phenylalanine inclusive. Of all the DNA, just the CDR3 is kept, 45 bases in frame from base 1. The CDR1 and CDR2 encoded by the germline V gene are SGDLS and YYNGEE. The immunoSEQ Assay, a bias-controlled multiplex PCR, was used to amplify TCRbeta CDR3 regions from genomic DNA. The source study handled its data this way. The number of nucleated cells in each sample was estimated by amplification of reference gene primers within the assay. To quantify the absolute abundance of each unique TCRbeta CDR3 rearrangement, sequence reads were collapsed and filtered. Productive Simpson clonality was computed per sample as the square root of Simpson's diversity index over productive rearrangements. What TCRdb holds here is the immuneACCESS table cut down to in-frame rearrangements. Part of the clones is not present; checked against another copy, under half of the missing clones reflect an unresolved V gene, and the others are unexplained. That table supplies the V and J calls and clone size; D and trimming were determined from the DNA. The sample includes 95,000 to 100,000 clones, with around 94% observed a single time. The top ten clones comprise 5.7% of the sample.

The chain joins TRBV9 to TRBJ2-3; TRBD2 is a possible D gene, resting on 6 matching bases. Source material: peripheral blood. This receptor was identified in a man between 45 and 60 years old with active COVID-19. The DNA sequence is as follows: TGTGCCAGCAGCGTAGCGGGAGACCCCTCAGATACGCAGTATTTT. Its amino acids are CASSVAGDPSDTQYF.